This T cell receptor (beta chain) was sequenced in a study of T-cell memory formation after mild COVID-19. Study at large: TCR clusters were mostly donor specific. Study-wide findings and caveats: From day 15 to 85, contracting clones were balanced between CD4 and CD8, whereas later expanders leaned toward CD4+.

Comments on this clonotype: What it binds is not known.

Trimming removed 7 bases at V and 2 bases at J, with 16 bases between. This CDR3 is 15 amino acids long. A 5'RACE reaction primed in the constant segment made cDNA libraries of TCR alpha and TCR beta, and these carried sample barcodes and UMIs. TCRdb ran MiXCR on the 5' RACE reads and lists one entry per CDR3 protein. The table lists 90,000 to 130,000 distinct CDR3 sequences, roughly a sixth of them singletons. V is TRBV12-3 or TRBV12-4 and J is TRBJ2-3; the D call may be TRBD1 or TRBD2 (5 bases each). The origin of this receptor is a man between 18 and 29 years old who had mild COVID-19 (a few samples of this study predate the infection). Cell type and time point are not known. Material: PBMCs or a T cell subset sorted from them (not recorded which). The CDR3 sequence: CASTSEGFSTDTQYF. The CDR3 region has the DNA TGTGCCAGCACCTCCGAGGGGTTTTCCACAGATACGCAGTATTTT.